The rows below give T cell receptor beta chains drawn from one sample of a study of Ad26.COV2.S vaccination and SARS-CoV-2 variants. Assay used: immunoSEQ multiplex PCR; TCRdb lists only in-frame clones, some missing. In the table there are a few hundred thousand clones, about 90% of which are singletons. The sample in question was peripheral blood, obtained in a trial of Ad26.COV2.S vaccine versus placebo. The source is a person aged 18-65 years who received the Ad26.COV2.S COVID-19 vaccine or a placebo. Each CDR3 is given with its conserved first and last residue. D genes are given only for firm matches. Rows may omit the clone size; those that give it use once, few, many or a size class.

>.|TRBJ1-5|TRBV2|13|.
TGTGCCAGCAGGTCCCCAAGCAATCAGCCCCAGCATTTT
CASRSPSNQPQHF
>few|TRBJ1-2|TRBV5-6|15|.
TGTGCCAGCACCGAGGGGGGCACAGCTAACTATGGCTACACCTTC
CASTEGGTANYGYTF
>once|TRBJ2-5|TRBV28|16|TRBD2
TGTGCCAGCAGTTTATTCTTAGCGGGGGGGCAAGAGACCCAGTACTTC
CASSLFLAGGQETQYF
>once|TRBJ1-2|TRBV5-1|14|.
TGCGCCAGCAGCTTAGGGATAAACTACTATGGCTACACCTTC
CASSLGINYYGYTF
>.|TRBJ1-4|TRBV11-2|12|.
TGTGCCAGCAGCTTATGGTTAGGAAAACTGTTTTTT
CASSLWLGKLFF
>.|TRBJ2-3|TRBV14|16|TRBD2
TGTGCCAGCAGCCAAGGACTAGCGGGAAGCACAGATACGCAGTATTTT
CASSQGLAGSTDTQYF
>.|TRBJ2-1|TRBV3-1/TRBV3-2|16|.
TGTGCCAGCAGCCAAGATCTCGGGACGCACTACAATGAGCAGTTCTTC
CASSQDLGTHYNEQFF
>.|TRBJ1-4|TRBV7-8|16|.
TGTGCCAGCACCATTGGCCCGAGACAGAGAAATGAAAAACTGTTTTTT
CASTIGPRQRNEKLFF
>.|TRBJ1-1|TRBV9|13|.
TGTGCCAGCAGCGCCGAGGAGGACACTGAAGCTTTCTTT
CASSAEEDTEAFF
>.|TRBJ1-1|TRBV5-4|13|.
TGTGCCAGCAGCTTGGCCAGGAACACTGAAGCTTTCTTT
CASSLARNTEAFF
>.|TRBJ2-6|TRBV4-1|14|.
TGCGCCAGCAGCTCCGTACTGGGGGCCAACGTCCTGACTTTC
CASSSVLGANVLTF
>few|TRBJ2-7|TRBV28|14|.
TGTGCCAGCAGTTTGGTCTGGGATTGGTACGAGCAGTACTTC
CASSLVWDWYEQYF
>.|TRBJ2-1|TRBV2|16|.
TGTGCCAGCAGCCCCCCTCTTAACCCCTCCTACAATGAGCAGTTCTTC
CASSPPLNPSYNEQFF
>.|TRBJ1-5|TRBV25-1|14|.
TGTGCCAGCAGTGAAGGGGGCTACAATCAGCCCCAGCATTTT
CASSEGGYNQPQHF
>once|TRBJ1-6|TRBV3-1/TRBV3-2|15|.
TGTGCCAGCAGCCCTCCGGGACTTGGGGGTTCACCCCTCCACTTT
CASSPPGLGGSPLHF
>once|TRBJ1-6|TRBV10-3|16|.
TGTGCCATCAGTGAACAATCTCGGTCCTATAATTCACCCCTCCACTTT
CAISEQSRSYNSPLHF
>.|TRBJ2-1|TRBV2|18|TRBD2
TGTGCCAGCAGTCTCTCCAGGGAGGGTTCGCTCGGTGACAATGAGCAGTTCTTC
CASSLSREGSLGDNEQFF
>.|TRBJ1-4|TRBV19|14|.
TGTGCCAGTAGTATGGGGATTTGGGTCGAAAAACTGTTTTTT
CASSMGIWVEKLFF
>.|TRBJ1-2|TRBV12-3/TRBV12-4|13|.
TGTGCCAGCAGTGTTCCGGGACCAGAGGGCTACACCTTC
CASSVPGPEGYTF
>.|TRBJ2-7|TRBV7-8|14|.
TGTGCCAGCAGCTTAGTACCGATCGCCTACGAGCAGTACTTC
CASSLVPIAYEQYF
>.|TRBJ2-1|TRBV28|14|.
TGTGCCAGCAGTTTCTTGGGAGGAGGGGATGAGCAGTTCTTC
CASSFLGGGDEQFF
>.|TRBJ1-1|TRBV25-1|15|.
TGTGCCAGCAGTGCCGAAGGACGGATGAACACTGAAGCTTTCTTT
CASSAEGRMNTEAFF
>.|TRBJ2-7|TRBV6-5|15|.
TGTGCCAGCAGTTACAAGGATTCAGCCTCCTACGAGCAGTACTTC
CASSYKDSASYEQYF
>.|TRBJ2-1|TRBV13|15|TRBD2
TGTGCCAGCAGCTTAGAACTAGCGGGGTACAATGAGCAGTTCTTC
CASSLELAGYNEQFF
>once|TRBJ2-7|TRBV18|15|TRBD1
TGTGCCAGCTCACCACGGACAGGGGTGGCAGGCGAGCAGTACTTC
CASSPRTGVAGEQYF
>.|TRBJ2-1|TRBV7-9|15|.
TGTGCCAGCAGCTTAGATGTCTCGACAGGTAGAGAGCAGTTCTTC
CASSLDVSTGREQFF
>.|TRBJ2-3|TRBV7-2|16|TRBD2
TGTGCCAGCCGCGGGCGGGGCGGGGGGGCCCATGATACGCAGTATTTT
CASRGRGGGAHDTQYF
>few|TRBJ1-1|TRBV7-9|14|.
TGTGCCAGCAGCTTTGGGACCCTGAACACTGAAGCTTTCTTT
CASSFGTLNTEAFF
>.|TRBJ2-3|TRBV6-1|16|TRBD2
TGTGCCAGCAGTGAATGGGCGGGGGGGTTGTATTATACGCAGTATTTT
CASSEWAGGLYYTQYF
>once|TRBJ2-5|TRBV28|16|.
TGTGCCAGCAGCTCCATCGGGGCAGCACAAGAAGAGACCCAGTACTTC
CASSSIGAAQEETQYF
>.|TRBJ2-4|TRBV9|14|TRBD2
TGTGCCAGCAGCGTAGATCTAGCGGGAGGCATTCAGTACTTC
CASSVDLAGGIQYF
>.|TRBJ1-3|TRBV9|14|.
TGTGCCAGCAGCGTCTCCGTCTCTGGAAACACCATATATTTT
CASSVSVSGNTIYF
>.|TRBJ2-3|TRBV9|17|TRBD2
TGTGCCAGCAGCATATCGGGACTAGCGGGGGCCGGGGATACGCAGTATTTT
CASSISGLAGAGDTQYF
>.|TRBJ2-2|TRBV6-5|15|TRBD2
TGTGCCAGCAGTCCTCAGGGAGGGCGCACCGGGGAGCTGTTTTTT
CASSPQGGRTGELFF
>.|TRBJ2-3|TRBV19|18|.
TGTGCCAGTAACTGGGGAGGCGTGGGGACCGCTCGTCCAGATACGCAGTATTTT
CASNWGGVGTARPDTQYF
>once|TRBJ2-7|TRBV2|14|TRBD1
TGTGCCAGCAGTCCACGACAGGGAAATTTCGAGCAGTACTTC
CASSPRQGNFEQYF
>.|TRBJ1-2|TRBV5-8|15|.
TGTGCCAGCAGCTTGGTAGGCAGGGCAAACTATGGCTACACCTTC
CASSLVGRANYGYTF
>.|TRBJ2-7|TRBV2|14|TRBD1
TGTGCCAGCAATACAGGGGGCTTTCACTACGAGCAGTACTTC
CASNTGGFHYEQYF
>.|TRBJ1-2|TRBV29-1|14|.
TGCAGCGTGGTTGTGAGGGCCTCTAACTATGGCTACACCTTC
CSVVVRASNYGYTF
>.|TRBJ2-2|TRBV2|13|.
TGTGCCAGCAGGGCCACCGGCACCGGGGAGCTGTTTTTT
CASRATGTGELFF
>.|TRBJ1-5|TRBV30|13|.
TGTGCCTGGAGTGTAAGGCTAGGTCAGCCCCAGCATTTT
CAWSVRLGQPQHF
>.|TRBJ2-5|TRBV28|15|.
TGTGCCAGCACGCCAGGGTCGCTGGGGCAAGAGACCCAGTACTTC
CASTPGSLGQETQYF
>.|TRBJ2-5|TRBV6-8|14|.
TGTGCCAGCAGTTATAGGGTGGGGCCGGAGACCCAGTACTTC
CASSYRVGPETQYF
>.|TRBJ2-7|TRBV4-3|17|.
TGCGCCAGCAGCCAAGATCATTTTCCGGGGGCAACCTACGAGCAGTACTTC
CASSQDHFPGATYEQYF